The clone carrying this T cell receptor beta chain was observed at least ten times. The antigen is undetermined. These data originate in a study of early T cells in non-severe SARS-CoV-2 infection. Study context: The authors sequenced bulk RNA from unsorted whole blood, leaving chains unpaired.

There are 17 residues in the CDR3. V lost 3 bases to trimming and J lost 0 bases, with 15 bases between them. Germline assignment: CDR1 SGHVS and CDR2 FNYEAQ. Points from the study as a whole: Private and CD4 specificities were missed by VDJdb matching, skewed to anti-spike CD8.

Individual cDNA molecules were tagged with unique molecular identifiers, the study reported. MiXCR, applied by TCRdb to the 5' RACE reads, yields one record per CDR3 protein. The sample holds around 35,000 distinct CDR3 sequences, more than 5.5% seen once. This TCR was sampled from an adult who was a healthcare worker with PCR-confirmed SARS-CoV-2 infection or an uninfected control (not recorded which). Sequencing was carried out using whole blood. This chain connects TRBV7-6 to TRBJ2-1; possible D gene TRBD2, 6 bases. CDR3 in DNA: TGTGCCAGCAGCTTGGCGGTAGCGGTTAGCTCCTACAATGAGCAGTTCTTC. Amino acid sequence: CASSLAVAVSSYNEQFF.